Below, 8 T cell receptor beta chains from the same sample are listed, as sequenced in a study of CD8+ T cells in alopecia areata. cDNA serving as the sequencing template came from extracted, reverse transcribed RNA. Data came from immunoSEQ multiplex PCR; TCRdb stores just in-frame clones and leaves some out. The table has 95,000 to 120,000 clones, around three fifths seen once; the top ten hold about 3.4%. Sample treatment: oral pan-JAK inhibitor, 5-10 mg twice daily. This sample comprised CD4+ T cells sorted from blood, obtained at week 24, from a patient treated with tofacitinib. The source is a human donor with alopecia areata.

The rearrangement joins TRBV7-8 to TRBJ1-1; D unclear. CDR3 length equals 14 residues. Trimming stripped 2 bases from V and 0 bases from J, with 7 bases between. Germline loops: CDR1 SGHVS, CDR2 FQNEAQ. The CDR3 is CASSLRLLNTEAFF. For the CDR3, the DNA is TGTGCCAGCAGCTTACGTCTCCTGAACACTGAAGCTTTCTTT.

V and J are TRBV25-1 and TRBJ1-6; 8 bases map to TRBD1. Germline lookup yields CDR1 MGHDK and CDR2 SYGVNS. J was trimmed by 9 bases and V by 1 base; bases with no gene match: 5. This CDR3 has 15 amino acids. CDR3 DNA sequence: TGTGCCAGCAGTGAATTGGACAGGGAGTCTTCACCCCTCCACTTT. Translating gives CASSELDRESSPLHF. Based on the CDR3 plus reference TRBV25-1 and TRBJ1-6, the full variable domain is EADIYQTPRYLVIGTGKKITLECSQTMGHDKMYWYQQDPGMELHLIHYSYGVNSTEKGDLSSESTVSRIRTEHFPLTLESARPSHTSQYLCASSELDRESSPLHFGNGTRLTVT.

This clone was seen a single time. V is TRBV9 and J is TRBJ2-7; 8 positions match TRBD1. V lost 0 bases and J lost 5; bases outside the gene matches: 10. The CDR3 extends over 16 amino acids. Germline CDR1 reads SGDLS; CDR2 reads YYNGEE. The CDR3 loop is CASSVEGGRGLNEQYF. CDR3 nucleotide sequence: TGTGCCAGCAGCGTAGAGGGCGGCAGGGGGCTCAACGAGCAGTACTTC.

The table lists this clone with a count of one. The chain recombines TRBV5-6 with TRBJ2-2; TRBD1 might be the D (5 bases). Germline-derived CDR1 and CDR2 are SGHDT and YYEEEE. V lost 9 bases and J lost 0, with 18 bases in between. The CDR3 has 16 amino acids. The CDR3 is CATTRLGPSNTGELFF. CDR3 nucleotides: TGTGCCACCACCCGGTTGGGGCCCTCGAACACCGGGGAGCTGTTTTTT.

The V and J genes are TRBV29-1 and TRBJ2-5; TRBD2 aligns across 7 bases. The CDR3 has 11 amino acids. Germline CDR1 and CDR2: SQVTM and ANQGSEA. V dropped 6 bases and J dropped 4; count of bases not matched to a gene: 2. CDR3 loop: CSVTGGETQYF. The CDR3 coding sequence is TGCAGCGTAACGGGAGGAGAGACCCAGTACTTC.

This clone was counted between two and nine times. This chain uses TRBV27 with TRBJ1-2; D gene uncertain. This CDR3 is built from 13 residues. V shed 2 bases and J shed 3 bases, with 7 bases lying between them. Per the germline V gene, CDR1 is MNHEY and CDR2 is SMNVEV (reference sequence). CDR3: CASSLKGYYGYTF. CDR3 in DNA: TGTGCCAGCAGTTTAAAAGGGTACTATGGCTACACCTTC.

CDR3 loop: CSVAPLGGANTGELFF. The CDR3 region has the DNA TGCAGCGTTGCCCCTCTGGGGGGCGCGAACACCGGGGAGCTGTTTTTT. The J gene is TRBJ2-2, the V gene TRBV29-1; either TRBD1 or TRBD2 may supply D (6 bases each). The V gene lost 4 bases and the J gene lost 0 bases, with 15 bases spanning the gap. The CDR3 loop spans 16 amino acids. The germline V gene has CDR1 SQVTM and CDR2 ANQGSEA.

This clone was recorded once. The gene calls are TRBV9 and TRBJ2-3; TRBD2 matches at 7 bases. Losses at the gene ends were 4 bases for V and 0 bases for J; bases not matched to a gene: 8. Per germline, CDR1 SGDLS and CDR2 YYNGEE. CDR3 size: 16 residues. The CDR3 region has the DNA TGTGCCAGCAGCCCGATGGCGGGGGTCAGCACAGATACGCAGTATTTT. Translated, it gives CASSPMAGVSTDTQYF. Looking up the rest from reference TRBV9 and TRBJ2-3 gives the full variable domain: DSGVTQTPKHLITATGQRVTLRCSPRSGDLSVYWYQQSLDQGLQFLIQYYNGEERAKGNILERFSAQQFPDLHSELNLSSLELGDSALYFCASSPMAGVSTDTQYFGPGTRLTVL.